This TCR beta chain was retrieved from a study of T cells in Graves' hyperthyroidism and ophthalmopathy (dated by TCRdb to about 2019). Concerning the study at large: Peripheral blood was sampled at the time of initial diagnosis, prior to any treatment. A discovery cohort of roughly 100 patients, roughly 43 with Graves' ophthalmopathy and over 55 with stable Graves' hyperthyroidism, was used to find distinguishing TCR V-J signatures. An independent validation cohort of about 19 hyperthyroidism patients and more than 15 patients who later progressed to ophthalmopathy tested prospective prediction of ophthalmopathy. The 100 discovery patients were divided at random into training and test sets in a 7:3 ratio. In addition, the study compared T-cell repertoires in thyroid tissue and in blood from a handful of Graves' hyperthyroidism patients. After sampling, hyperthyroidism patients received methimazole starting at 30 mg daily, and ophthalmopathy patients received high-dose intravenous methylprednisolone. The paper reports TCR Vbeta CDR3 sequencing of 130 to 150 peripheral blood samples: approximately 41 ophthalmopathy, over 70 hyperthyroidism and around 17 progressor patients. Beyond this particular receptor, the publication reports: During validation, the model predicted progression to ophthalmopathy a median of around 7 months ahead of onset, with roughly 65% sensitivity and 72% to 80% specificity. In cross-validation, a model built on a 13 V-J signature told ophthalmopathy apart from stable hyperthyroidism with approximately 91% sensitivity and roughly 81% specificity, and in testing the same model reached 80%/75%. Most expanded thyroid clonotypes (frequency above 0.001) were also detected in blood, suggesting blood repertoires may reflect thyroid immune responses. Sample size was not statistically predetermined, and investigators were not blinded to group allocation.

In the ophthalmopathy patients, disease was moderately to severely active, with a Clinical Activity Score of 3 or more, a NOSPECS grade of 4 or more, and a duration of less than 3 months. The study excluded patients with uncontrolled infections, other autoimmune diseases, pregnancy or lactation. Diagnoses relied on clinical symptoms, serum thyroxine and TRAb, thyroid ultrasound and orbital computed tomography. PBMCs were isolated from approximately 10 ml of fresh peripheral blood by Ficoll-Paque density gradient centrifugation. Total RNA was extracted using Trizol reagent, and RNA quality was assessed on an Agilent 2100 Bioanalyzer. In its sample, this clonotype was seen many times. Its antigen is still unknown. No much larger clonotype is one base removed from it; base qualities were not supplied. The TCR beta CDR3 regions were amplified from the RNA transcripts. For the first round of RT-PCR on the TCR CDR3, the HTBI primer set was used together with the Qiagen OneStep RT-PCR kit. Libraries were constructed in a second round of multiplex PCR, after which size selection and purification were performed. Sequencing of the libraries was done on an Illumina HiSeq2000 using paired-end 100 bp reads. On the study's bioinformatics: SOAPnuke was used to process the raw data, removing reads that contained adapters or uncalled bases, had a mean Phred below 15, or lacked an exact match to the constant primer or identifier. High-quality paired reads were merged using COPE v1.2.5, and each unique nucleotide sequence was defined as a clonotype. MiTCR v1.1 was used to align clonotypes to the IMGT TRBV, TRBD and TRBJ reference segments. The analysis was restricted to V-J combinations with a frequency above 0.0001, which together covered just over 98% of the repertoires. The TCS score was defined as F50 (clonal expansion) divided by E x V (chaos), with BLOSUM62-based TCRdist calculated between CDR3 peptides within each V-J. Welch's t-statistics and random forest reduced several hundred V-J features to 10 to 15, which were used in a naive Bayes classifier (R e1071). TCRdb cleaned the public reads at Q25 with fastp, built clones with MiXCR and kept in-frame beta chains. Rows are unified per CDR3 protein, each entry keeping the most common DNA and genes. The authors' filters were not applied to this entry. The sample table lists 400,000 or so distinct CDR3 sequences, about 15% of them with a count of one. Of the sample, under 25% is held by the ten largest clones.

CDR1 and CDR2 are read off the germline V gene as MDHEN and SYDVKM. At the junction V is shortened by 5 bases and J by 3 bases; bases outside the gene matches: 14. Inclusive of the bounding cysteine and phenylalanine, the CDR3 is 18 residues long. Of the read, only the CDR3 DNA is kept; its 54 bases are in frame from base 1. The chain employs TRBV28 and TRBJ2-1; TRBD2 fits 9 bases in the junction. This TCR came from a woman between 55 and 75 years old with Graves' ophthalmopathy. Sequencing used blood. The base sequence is TGTGCCAGCAGTGGCGTAGCGGGAGTTCGGATTAGCTACAATGAGCAGTTCTTC. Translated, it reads CASSGVAGVRISYNEQFF.